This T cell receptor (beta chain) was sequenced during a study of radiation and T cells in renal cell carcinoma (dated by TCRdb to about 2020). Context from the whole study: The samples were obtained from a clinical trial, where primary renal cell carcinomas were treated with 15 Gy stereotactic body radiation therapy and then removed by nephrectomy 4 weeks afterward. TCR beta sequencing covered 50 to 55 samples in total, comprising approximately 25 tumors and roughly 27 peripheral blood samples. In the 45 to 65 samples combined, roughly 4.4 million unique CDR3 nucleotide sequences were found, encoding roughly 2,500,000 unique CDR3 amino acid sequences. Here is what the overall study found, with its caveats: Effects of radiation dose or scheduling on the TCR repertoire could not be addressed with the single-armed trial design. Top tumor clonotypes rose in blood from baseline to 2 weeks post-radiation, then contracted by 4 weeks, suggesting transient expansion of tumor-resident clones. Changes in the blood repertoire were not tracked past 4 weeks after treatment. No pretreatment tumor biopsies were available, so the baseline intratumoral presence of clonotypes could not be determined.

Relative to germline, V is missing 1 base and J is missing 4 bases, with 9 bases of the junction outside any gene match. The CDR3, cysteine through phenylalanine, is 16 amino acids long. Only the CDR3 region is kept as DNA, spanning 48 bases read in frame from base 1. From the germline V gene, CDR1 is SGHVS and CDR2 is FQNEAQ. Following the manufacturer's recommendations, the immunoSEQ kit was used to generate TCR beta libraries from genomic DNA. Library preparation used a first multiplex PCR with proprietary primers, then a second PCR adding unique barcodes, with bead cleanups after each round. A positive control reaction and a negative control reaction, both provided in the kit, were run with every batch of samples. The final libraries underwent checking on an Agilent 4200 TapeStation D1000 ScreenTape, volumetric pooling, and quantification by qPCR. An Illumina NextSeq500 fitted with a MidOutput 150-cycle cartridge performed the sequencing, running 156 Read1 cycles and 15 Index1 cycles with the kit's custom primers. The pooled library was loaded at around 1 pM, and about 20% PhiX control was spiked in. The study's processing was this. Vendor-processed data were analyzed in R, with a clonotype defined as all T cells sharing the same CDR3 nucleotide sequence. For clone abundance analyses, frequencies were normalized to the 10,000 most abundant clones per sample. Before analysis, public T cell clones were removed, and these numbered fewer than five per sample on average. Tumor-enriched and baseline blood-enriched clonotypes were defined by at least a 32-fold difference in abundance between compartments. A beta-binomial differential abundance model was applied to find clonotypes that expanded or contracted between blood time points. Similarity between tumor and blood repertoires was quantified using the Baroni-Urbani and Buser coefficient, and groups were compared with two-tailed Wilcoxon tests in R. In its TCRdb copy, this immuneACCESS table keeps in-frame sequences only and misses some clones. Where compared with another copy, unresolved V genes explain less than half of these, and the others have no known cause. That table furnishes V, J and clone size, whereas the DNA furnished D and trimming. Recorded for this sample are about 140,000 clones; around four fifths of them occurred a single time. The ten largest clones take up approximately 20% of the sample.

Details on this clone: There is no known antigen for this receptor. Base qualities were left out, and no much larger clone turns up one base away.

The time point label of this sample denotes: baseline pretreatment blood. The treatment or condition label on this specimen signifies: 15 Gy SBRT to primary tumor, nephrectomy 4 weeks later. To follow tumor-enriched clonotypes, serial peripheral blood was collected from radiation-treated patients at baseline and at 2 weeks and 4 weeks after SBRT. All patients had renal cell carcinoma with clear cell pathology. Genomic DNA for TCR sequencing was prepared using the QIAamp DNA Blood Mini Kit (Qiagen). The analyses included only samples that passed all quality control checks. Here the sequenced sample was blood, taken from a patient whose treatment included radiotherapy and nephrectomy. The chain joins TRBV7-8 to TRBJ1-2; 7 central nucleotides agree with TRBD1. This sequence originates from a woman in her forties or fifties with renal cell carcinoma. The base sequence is TGTGCCAGCAGCTTAGGGATCGACAGGGCCGGCTATGGCTACACCTTC. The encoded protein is CASSLGIDRAGYGYTF.